Following are 5 T cell receptor beta chains from one sample sequenced in a study of T cell changes during pregnancy in multiple sclerosis. Data came from immunoSEQ multiplex PCR; TCRdb stores just in-frame clones and leaves some out. The table has some 9,100 clones, under 85% seen once. The sample consisted of CD8+ T cells from peripheral blood mononuclear cells, taken in the third trimester of pregnancy. The receptors originated from a female donor in good health, enrolled as a control in a pregnancy study.

V and J are TRBV6-4 and TRBJ2-2, with D possibly matching TRBD2 (6 bases). The germline gives CDR1 MRHNA, CDR2 SNTAGT. V was pared by 10 bases and J by 0 bases, with 9 bases between. The CDR3 is 13 amino acids. The CDR3 is CAKGLPNTGELFF. The CDR3 DNA sequence: TGTGCCAAGGGACTCCCGAACACCGGGGAGCTGTTTTTT.

This clone was detected once. This rearrangement joins TRBV4-3 to TRBJ1-4; 9 bases line up with TRBD1. Trimming at V came to 3 bases and at J to 3 bases, leaving 14 bases not matched to a gene. Germline loops: CDR1 LGHNA, CDR2 YSLEER. CDR3 length: 19 residues. CDR3 residues: CASSQFLPGQGLANEKLFF. The CDR3 DNA is TGCGCCAGCAGCCAGTTTCTTCCGGGACAGGGTTTAGCTAATGAAAAACTGTTTTTT.

The chain combines TRBV6-4 with TRBJ2-1, with TRBD2 matching 10 bases. CDR3 length: 14 amino acids. V trimming: 6 bases; J trimming: 5 bases; junction bases outside the gene matches: 4. Germline V gives CDR1 MRHNA, CDR2 SNTAGT. The CDR3 DNA is TGTGCCAGCAGCTTAGCGGGGGGTAACAATGAGCAGTTCTTC. Its protein product is CASSLAGGNNEQFF.

J is TRBJ2-7 and V is TRBV2; 11 bases match TRBD2. Trimming cost V 7 bases and J 2 bases; bases outside gene matches: 7. The CDR3 covers 15 residues. CDR1 and CDR2 (germline): SNHLY, FYNNEI. The CDR3 spells CASTATSGGTYEQYF. The CDR3 bases are TGTGCCAGCACTGCCACTAGCGGGGGAACCTACGAGCAGTACTTC.

The sample holds one count of this clone. V usage is TRBV6-5 and J usage is TRBJ1-4; TRBD1 agrees at 8 bases. The CDR3 is made up of 15 amino acids. From germline, CDR1 is MNHEY and CDR2 SVGAGI. V gave up 6 bases and J gave up 7 bases; unmatched junction bases: 10. In DNA, the CDR3 is TGTGCCAGCAGACTGACAGGGGAGGAGAGTGAAAAACTGTTTTTT. Amino acid sequence: CASRLTGEESEKLFF.